A single sample is the source of the 25 T cell receptor beta chains below, sequenced in a study of blood T cell repertoires in COVID-19. This table comes from immunoSEQ multiplex PCR, and its TCRdb copy is limited to in-frame clones, with some not included. The profile shows 95,000 to 120,000 clones, more than 70% of them singletons. The material sequenced was peripheral blood. Source of these receptors: a woman aged 60 to 75 with COVID-19, enrolled during active disease.

J is TRBJ2-2 and V is TRBV7-9; perhaps TRBD1 as D (6 bases). Trimming pared 2 bases from V and 0 bases from J, leaving 10 bases between. The CDR3 is 16 amino acids. Germline values: CDR1 SEHNR, CDR2 FQNEAQ (reference sequence). The CDR3: CASSLTGTANTGELFF. The CDR3, as DNA: TGTGCCAGCAGCTTAACAGGGACGGCGAACACCGGGGAGCTGTTTTTT.

The chain employs TRBV6-5 and TRBJ2-1; the match to TRBD2 covers 9 bases. The germline V gene has CDR1 MNHEY and CDR2 SVGAGI. With 2 bases clipped from V and 5 bases from J, the junction kept 4 bases outside the gene matches. The CDR3 is made up of 15 amino acids. The CDR3 region is CASSYTGTSNNEQFF. CDR3 nucleotides: TGTGCCAGCAGTTACACCGGGACTAGCAACAATGAGCAGTTCTTC.

The chain joins TRBV11-2 to TRBJ1-4; possibly TRBD1 for D (5 bases). The V gene's germline CDR1 is SGHAT and CDR2 FQNNGV. Trimming removed 1 base at V and 7 bases at J, with 10 bases between. This CDR3 is built from 14 residues. The DNA of the CDR3 is TGTGCCAGCAGCTTAGCAGGGCGGATTGAAAAACTGTTTTTT. Amino acid sequence: CASSLAGRIEKLFF.

The chain joins TRBV3-1 (or the pseudogene TRBV3-2) to TRBJ1-2; D is uncertain. The CDR3 sequence is 14 residues long. V gave up 0 bases and J gave up 2 bases, with 7 bases separating them. Germline CDR1 LGHDT, CDR2 YNNKEL (reference sequence). The CDR3 reads CASSQDSGNYGYTF. The CDR3 DNA is TGTGCCAGCAGCCAAGATTCCGGGAACTATGGCTACACCTTC.

The chain carries TRBV19 and TRBJ1-5; D perhaps matches TRBD1 (5 bases). The germline CDR1 and CDR2 sequences are LNHDA and SQIVND (reference sequence). The CDR3 contains 15 residues. V lost 0 bases, J lost 8 bases, and 14 bases lay in between. CDR3 DNA sequence: TGTGCCAGTAGTATAGATATGGACAACGCCAAGCCCCAGCATTTT. This encodes CASSIDMDNAKPQHF.

This clone turned up a few times. The chain links TRBV3-1 (or the pseudogene TRBV3-2) to TRBJ2-7; 10 bases fit TRBD1. The length of the CDR3 is 15 residues. V lost 1 base to trimming and J lost 6 bases; unmatched junction nucleotides: 6. Germline V gene data show CDR1 as LGHDT and CDR2 as YNNKEL (reference sequence). Here the CDR3 reads CASSQVRTGGSEQYF. DNA for the CDR3: TGTGCCAGCAGCCAAGTTCGGACAGGGGGGAGCGAGCAGTACTTC.

The rearrangement joins TRBV14 to TRBJ2-3; 9 bases agree with TRBD1. J was trimmed by 3 bases and V by 3 bases; bases with no gene match: 7. There are 16 residues in the CDR3. From germline, CDR1 is SGHDN and CDR2 FVKESK. The CDR3 nucleotides are TGTGCCAGCAGCCAGAGGACAGGGGCTGTGACAGATACGCAGTATTTT. The encoded protein is CASSQRTGAVTDTQYF.

This sequence joins TRBV15 and TRBJ2-5; maybe TRBD1 (6 bases). Trimming pared 0 bases from V and 5 bases from J, leaving 13 bases between. The CDR3 is 15 residues long. The germline V gene encodes CDR1 LNHNV and CDR2 YYDKDF (reference sequence). This chain's CDR3 is CATSRDQGSWETQYF. The DNA for the CDR3 is TGTGCCACCAGCAGAGATCAGGGGAGTTGGGAGACCCAGTACTTC.

This clone was detected only a few times. The J gene is TRBJ1-2, the V gene TRBV5-5; TRBD1 agrees at 11 bases. This CDR3 spans 16 amino acids. CDR1 is SGHKS, CDR2 YYEKEE, per germline (reference sequence). V shed 2 bases and J 4 bases; nucleotides not matched to a gene: 7. CDR3 region: CASSFSGQGAGYGYTF. The DNA of the CDR3 is TGTGCCAGCAGCTTTTCAGGACAGGGGGCTGGCTATGGCTACACCTTC.

The rearrangement joins TRBV5-8 to TRBJ1-5; D unresolved. Germline V CDR1 and CDR2: SGHTS, YDEGEE. This CDR3 comprises 15 residues. V dropped 4 bases and J dropped 5 bases, with 16 bases sitting between them. CDR3 nucleotides: TGTGCCAGCAGCCTCTACGGAGGCTTCGATCAGCCCCAGCATTTT. This gives the protein CASSLYGGFDQPQHF.

The chain carries TRBV4-2 and TRBJ2-1; 10 positions agree with TRBD2. Germline V gives CDR1 LGHNA, CDR2 YNFKEQ. J was trimmed by 4 bases and V by 0 bases; bases with no gene match: 3. The CDR3 totals 16 residues. In DNA form, the CDR3 reads TGTGCCAGCAGCCAAGACCTAGCGGGGGAGTACAATGAGCAGTTCTTC. This sequence encodes CASSQDLAGEYNEQFF.

The chain recombines TRBV11-1 with TRBJ2-3; 7 nucleotides line up with TRBD1. This CDR3 is built from 16 residues. Germline V gives CDR1 SGHAT, CDR2 FQDESV (reference sequence). Trimming took 4 bases from V and 4 from J; bases not matched to a gene: 11. CDR3 loop: CASSYTTGKEADTQYF. The CDR3, as DNA: TGTGCCAGCAGCTACACGACAGGGAAGGAGGCAGATACGCAGTATTTT.

The rearrangement uses TRBV24-1 and TRBJ2-1, with D hard to call. V was clipped by 3 bases and J by 7 bases, with 6 bases between them. In germline, CDR1 is KGHDR, CDR2 SFDVKD. The CDR3 spans 12 residues. The CDR3 loop is CATSDLLNEQFF. In nucleotides, the CDR3 is TGTGCCACCAGTGATCTTTTGAATGAGCAGTTCTTC.

This clone appeared a single time. The chain joins TRBV7-2 to TRBJ2-4; tentatively, D is TRBD2 (5 bases). V was shortened by 2 bases and J by 1 base, with 18 bases between the two germline ends. Germline CDR1 and CDR2: SGHTA and FQGNSA. CDR3 length: 18 amino acids. The CDR3 nucleotides are TGTGCCAGCAGCTTATCCATACTAGTTGATTATGCCAAAAACATTCAGTACTTC. This gives the protein CASSLSILVDYAKNIQYF.

The CDR3: CASKRNTEAFF. Written as DNA, the CDR3 is TGTGCCAGCAAGAGGAACACTGAAGCTTTCTTT. The chain recombines TRBV25-1 with TRBJ1-1; D ambiguous. V dropped 7 bases and J dropped 1 base, with 4 bases sitting between them. The germline gives CDR1 MGHDK, CDR2 SYGVNS. The CDR3 has 11 amino acids.

V is TRBV7-8 and J is TRBJ1-6, with TRBD1 matching 7 bases. V gave up 5 bases and J gave up 7 bases; unmatched junction bases: 5. The CDR3 length is 14 residues. Per germline, CDR1 SGHVS and CDR2 FQNEAQ. CDR3 sequence reads: CASSRQGGNSPLHF. In DNA form, the CDR3 reads TGTGCCAGCAGCCGACAGGGAGGGAATTCACCCCTCCACTTT. The full variable domain, its missing parts supplied by reference TRBV7-8 and TRBJ1-6, is GAGVSQSPRYKVAKRGQDVALRCDPISGHVSLFWYQQALGQGPEFLTYFQNEAQLDKSGLPSDRFFAERPEGSVSTLKIQRTQQEDSAVYLCASSRQGGNSPLHFGNGTRLTVT.

This sequence joins TRBV29-1 and TRBJ1-1; possible D gene TRBD1, 6 bases. The V end lost 3 bases, the J end lost 4 bases, and 12 bases lay between the germline ends. The CDR3 has 13 amino acids. Looked up from germline, CDR1 is SQVTM and CDR2 is ANQGSEA. The CDR3 DNA sequence: TGCAGCGTTGATTTGGGGGCTTTCACTGAAGCTTTCTTT. Its translation: CSVDLGAFTEAFF.

Only one count was recorded for this clone. The chain has TRBV6-1 and TRBJ1-5; D is possibly TRBD1 (5 bases). The V gene's germline CDR1 is MNHNS and CDR2 SASEGT. The CDR3 length is 16 residues. Trimming stripped 3 bases from V and 4 bases from J, with 16 bases between. The CDR3 region has the DNA TGTGCCAGCAGTGAGAGCCTGGCAGGGCTGAATCAGCCCCAGCATTTT. Amino acid sequence: CASSESLAGLNQPQHF.

The V call is TRBV12-3 or TRBV12-4, the J call TRBJ1-2; D possibly corresponds to TRBD1 (6 bases). V lost 5 bases and J lost 4, with 11 bases in between. The CDR3 is 13 amino acids. This CDR3 is CASSGQLPYGYTF. The CDR3 DNA follows: TGTGCCAGCAGTGGACAGCTACCCTATGGCTACACCTTC.

The rearrangement links TRBV5-1 to TRBJ2-7; D perhaps matches TRBD2 (7 bases). This CDR3 contains 14 residues. Germline V gene lookup returns CDR1 SGHRS and CDR2 YFSETQ. V lost 2 bases and J 6 bases, leaving 15 bases between the germline ends. CDR3: CASSFGGPSVEQYF. CDR3 DNA sequence: TGCGCCAGCAGCTTCGGGGGGCCATCGGTCGAGCAGTACTTC.

The genes are TRBV18 and TRBJ2-7; 8 bases are a match to TRBD1. CDR1 and CDR2 from the germline V gene are KGHSH and LQKENI. V lost 0 bases to trimming and J lost 3 bases; unmatched junction nucleotides: 7. The CDR3 loop spans 16 amino acids. The CDR3 DNA reads TGTGCCAGCTCACCACCTCCAGGGGGCATGTTCTACGAGCAGTACTTC. Translating gives CASSPPPGGMFYEQYF.

The V gene is TRBV12-5, the J gene TRBJ2-2, with TRBD1 as a possible D gene (5 bases). Trimming removed 6 bases from V and 2 bases from J, with 25 bases in between. CDR1 and CDR2 from the germline V gene are LGHNT and FRNRAP. The CDR3 is 19 residues long. In DNA, the CDR3 is TGTGCTAGTGGCAAGCCTTCGAAACTCACAGGTGAAAACACCGGGGAGCTGTTTTTT. This encodes CASGKPSKLTGENTGELFF.

This chain connects TRBV7-9 to TRBJ2-5; possibly TRBD2 for D (5 bases). V lost 1 base, J lost 5 bases, and 11 bases lay in between. Germline CDR1 SEHNR, CDR2 FQNEAQ (reference sequence). This CDR3 has 14 residues. The CDR3 nucleotides are TGTGCCAGCAGCTTAGGTACGGAGGTGGAGACCCAGTACTTC. The encoded protein is CASSLGTEVETQYF.

The V and J genes are TRBV4-2 and TRBJ2-3; TRBD2 agrees at 7 bases. This CDR3 is 16 amino acids long. V gave up 0 bases and J gave up 4 bases; unmatched junction bases: 7. CDR1 is LGHNA and CDR2 is YNFKEQ in the germline V gene. CDR3 sequence (DNA): TGTGCCAGCAGCCAAGATCTCCGGGCGGGGGCAGATACGCAGTATTTT. Protein sequence: CASSQDLRAGADTQYF.

The chain couples TRBV3-1 (or the pseudogene TRBV3-2) to TRBJ1-1; D gene ambiguous. The CDR3 sequence is 14 residues long. Looked up from germline, CDR1 is LGHDT and CDR2 is YNNKEL (reference sequence). V dropped 0 bases and J dropped 0 bases, with 5 bases sitting between them. CDR3 nucleotide sequence: TGTGCCAGCAGCCAAGATCTAGTGAACACTGAAGCTTTCTTT. It is translated as CASSQDLVNTEAFF.